These T cell receptor beta chains were read from a single sample in a study of T cells in Graves' hyperthyroidism and ophthalmopathy. MiXCR was run by TCRdb on the multiplex PCR reads, yielding one entry per CDR3 protein. The sample shows 450,000 to 700,000 distinct CDR3 sequences, 46% of them seen only once. The sample consisted of peripheral blood or thyroid tissue (not recorded which). All receptors derive from an adult woman with Graves' disease, either hyperthyroidism or ophthalmopathy (not recorded which). CDR3s include the opening cysteine and the closing phenylalanine or tryptophan. Fields, in order: D gene, clone size, V gene, CDR3 protein. A D gene is named only where the DNA matches it firmly. Clone sizes are given selectively: once, few, many, or a class where the clone is expanded.

TRBD1	.	TRBV7-9	CASSFGQESYEQYF
.	.	TRBV6-1	CASSPFGGRAEKLFF
TRBD1	.	TRBV6-4	CASSEGQAGMAEAFF
TRBD2	few	TRBV15	CATSRAGGSMETQYF
TRBD2	.	TRBV7-9	CASSPTTSGRGETQYF
TRBD2	many	TRBV4-1	CASSQDKLAGGETQYF
.	.	TRBV20-1	CSASWGAENTEAFF
.	.	TRBV10-3	CAIRGGQLNTEAFF
TRBD1	many	TRBV10-3	CAISGVATSRGDNEKLFF
.	many	TRBV6-5	CASSYVESQETQYF
TRBD1	.	TRBV2	CASSGQGSSGANVLTF
.	.	TRBV19	CASSTMGYSGANVLTF
TRBD2	many	TRBV2	CACPGSGENTGELFF
.	many	TRBV20-1	CSARAHRAEAFF
.	.	TRBV5-1	CASSLAQSVSGELFF
TRBD1	.	TRBV29-1	CSVKPGQGGKTQYF
.	.	TRBV9	CASSNWGGGAGSLNHIGMNEQYF
.	.	TRBV7-9	CATRRVDGVPFRNQPQHF
.	.	TRBV12-3/TRBV12-4	CASAAGNTIYF
TRBD2	many	TRBV6-1	CATHRGGASGANVLTF
.	.	TRBV15	CATSRLRASGNTIYF
.	few	TRBV12-3/TRBV12-4	CASSQQGGAFF
.	many	TRBV2	CASRRAGDLEAFF
.	.	TRBV29-1	CSVLGETQYF